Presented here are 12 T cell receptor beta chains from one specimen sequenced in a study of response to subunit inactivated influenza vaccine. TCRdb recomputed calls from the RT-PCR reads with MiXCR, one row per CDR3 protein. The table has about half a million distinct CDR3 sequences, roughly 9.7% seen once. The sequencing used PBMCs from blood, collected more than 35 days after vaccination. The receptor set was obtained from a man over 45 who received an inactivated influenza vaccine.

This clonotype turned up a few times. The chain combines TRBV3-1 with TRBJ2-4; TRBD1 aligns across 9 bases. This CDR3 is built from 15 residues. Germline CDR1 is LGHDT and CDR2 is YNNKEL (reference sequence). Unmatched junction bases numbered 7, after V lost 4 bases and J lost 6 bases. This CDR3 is CASSLTGQGRNIQYF. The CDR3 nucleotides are TGTGCCAGCAGCCTTACGGGACAGGGAAGAAACATTCAGTACTTC.

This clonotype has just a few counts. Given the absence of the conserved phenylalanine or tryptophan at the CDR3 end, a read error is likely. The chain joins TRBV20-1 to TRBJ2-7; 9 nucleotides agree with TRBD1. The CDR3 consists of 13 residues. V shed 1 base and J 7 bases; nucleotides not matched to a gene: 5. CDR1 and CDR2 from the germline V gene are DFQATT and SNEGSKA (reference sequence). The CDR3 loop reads CSARGTGEREQYL. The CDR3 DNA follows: TGCAGTGCTAGAGGGACAGGGGAACGGGAGCAGTACTTA.

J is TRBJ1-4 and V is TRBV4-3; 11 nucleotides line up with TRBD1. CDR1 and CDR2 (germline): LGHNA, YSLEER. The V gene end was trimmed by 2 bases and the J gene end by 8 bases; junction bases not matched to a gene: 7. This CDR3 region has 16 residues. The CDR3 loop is CASSQYKGQGEEKLFF. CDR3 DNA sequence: TGCGCCAGCAGCCAATACAAGGGACAGGGGGAAGAAAAACTGTTTTTT.

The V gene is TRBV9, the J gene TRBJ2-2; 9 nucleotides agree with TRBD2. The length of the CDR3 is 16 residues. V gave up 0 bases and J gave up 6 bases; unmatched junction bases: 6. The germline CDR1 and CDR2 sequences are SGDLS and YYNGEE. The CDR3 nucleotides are TGTGCCAGCAGCGTAGGGGGTAGCGGGAGCGCCGGGGAGCTGTTTTTT. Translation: CASSVGGSGSAGELFF.

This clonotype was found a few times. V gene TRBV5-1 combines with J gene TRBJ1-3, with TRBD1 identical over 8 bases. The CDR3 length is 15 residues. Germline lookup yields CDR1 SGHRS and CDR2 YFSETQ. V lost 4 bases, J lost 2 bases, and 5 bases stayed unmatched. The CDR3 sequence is CASSTGQGTGNTIYF. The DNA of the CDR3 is TGCGCCAGCAGCACCGGACAGGGAACTGGAAACACCATATATTTT.

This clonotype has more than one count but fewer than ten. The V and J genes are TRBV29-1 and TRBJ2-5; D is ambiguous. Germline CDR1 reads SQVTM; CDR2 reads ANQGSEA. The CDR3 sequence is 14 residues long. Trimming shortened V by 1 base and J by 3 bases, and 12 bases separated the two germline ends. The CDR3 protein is CSVEVTETKETQYF. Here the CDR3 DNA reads TGCAGCGTTGAAGTGACCGAGACCAAAGAGACCCAGTACTTC.

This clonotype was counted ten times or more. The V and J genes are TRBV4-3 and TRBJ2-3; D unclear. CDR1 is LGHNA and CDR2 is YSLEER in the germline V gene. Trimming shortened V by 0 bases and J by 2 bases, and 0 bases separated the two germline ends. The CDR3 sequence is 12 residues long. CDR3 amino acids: CASSQDTDTQYF. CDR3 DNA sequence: TGCGCCAGCAGCCAAGACACAGATACGCAGTATTTT.

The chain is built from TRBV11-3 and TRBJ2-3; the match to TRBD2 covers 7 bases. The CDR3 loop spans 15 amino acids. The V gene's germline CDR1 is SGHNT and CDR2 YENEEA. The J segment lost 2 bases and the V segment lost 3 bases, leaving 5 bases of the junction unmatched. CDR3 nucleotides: TGTGCCAGCAGCTTTGAGGGGAGGGCCACAGATACGCAGTATTTT. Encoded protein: CASSFEGRATDTQYF.

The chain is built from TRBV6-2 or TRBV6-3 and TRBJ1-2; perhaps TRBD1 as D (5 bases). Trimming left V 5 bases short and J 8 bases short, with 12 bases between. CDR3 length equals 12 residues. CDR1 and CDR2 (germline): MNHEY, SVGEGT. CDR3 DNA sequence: TGTGCCAGCAGTCCGGGACCGCGGGGCTACACCTTC. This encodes CASSPGPRGYTF.

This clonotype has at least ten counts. CDR3 region: CAISESANSYNEQFF. As DNA, the CDR3 is TGTGCCATCAGTGAGTCTGCGAATTCCTACAATGAGCAGTTCTTC. The chain has TRBV10-3 and TRBJ2-1; no clear D. CDR3 length: 15 amino acids. CDR1 is ENHRY and CDR2 is SYGVKD in the germline V gene. Deletions cut 0 bases from V and 1 base from J, with 7 bases between.

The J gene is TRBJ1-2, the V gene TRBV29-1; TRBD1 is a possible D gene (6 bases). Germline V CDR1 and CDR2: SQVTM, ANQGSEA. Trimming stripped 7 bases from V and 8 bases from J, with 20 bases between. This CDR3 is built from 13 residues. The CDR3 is CSAKSRGPGGYTF. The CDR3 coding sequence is TGCAGCGCTAAATCCCGGGGGCCAGGCGGCTACACCTTC.

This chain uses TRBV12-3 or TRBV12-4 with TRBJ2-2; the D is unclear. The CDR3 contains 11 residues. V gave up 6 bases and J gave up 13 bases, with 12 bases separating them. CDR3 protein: CASRNVWGLFF. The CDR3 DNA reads TGTGCCAGCAGAAATGTTTGGGGGCTGTTTTTT.